These 32 T cell receptor beta chains share one sample of origin, sequenced in a study of blood T cell repertoires in COVID-19. TCRdb's table, derived via immunoSEQ multiplex PCR, lists solely in-frame clones and lacks some. The sample lists 150,000 to 200,000 clones, around 90% seen once, with approximately 7% in the top ten. The sequenced sample was peripheral blood. These receptors came from a middle-aged man with acute or convalescent COVID-19.

This rearrangement joins TRBV3-1 (or the pseudogene TRBV3-2) to TRBJ2-5; 11 bases fit TRBD2. This CDR3 is 17 amino acids long. J was trimmed by 5 bases and V by 2 bases; bases with no gene match: 10. Germline V lookup: CDR1 LGHDT, CDR2 YNNKEL (reference sequence). The CDR3 DNA follows: TGTGCCAGCAGCCAACCCTTCGCGGCTAGCGGGGGGGAGACCCAGTACTTC. It encodes CASSQPFAASGGETQYF.

This chain uses TRBV7-9 with TRBJ2-5, with D possibly TRBD2 on 6 matching bases. V lost 5 bases, J lost 2 bases, and 9 bases lay in between. This CDR3 region has 13 residues. Germline CDR1 reads SEHNR; CDR2 reads FQNEAQ (reference sequence). This CDR3 reads CASSPTRQETQYF. The CDR3 DNA is TGTGCCAGCAGCCCGACTAGACAAGAGACCCAGTACTTC.

The chain recombines TRBV6-5 with TRBJ1-4, with 7 bases matching TRBD1. CDR3 size: 15 residues. V was clipped by 7 bases and J by 7 bases; unmatched bases: 12. CDR1 is MNHEY and CDR2 is SVGAGI in the germline V gene. CDR3 sequence reads: CASNPPDRFGEKLFF. The CDR3 nucleotides are TGTGCCAGCAACCCTCCGGACAGGTTTGGTGAAAAACTGTTTTTT.

J is TRBJ1-1 and V is TRBV2, with D possibly being TRBD1 (5 bases). The germline V gene encodes CDR1 SNHLY and CDR2 FYNNEI. This CDR3 spans 12 amino acids. The V gene lost 7 bases and the J gene lost 2 bases, with 8 bases spanning the gap. CDR3 residues: CASKWTNTEAFF. CDR3 DNA sequence: TGTGCCAGCAAGTGGACAAACACTGAAGCTTTCTTT.

The CDR3 nucleotides are TGCGCCAGCAGCTTGACTTTCCAAGAGACCCAGTACTTC. Its translation is CASSLTFQETQYF. The chain combines TRBV5-1 with TRBJ2-5; no clear D. V lost 1 base, J lost 1 base, and 5 bases lay in between. This CDR3 is 13 amino acids long. Germline lookup yields CDR1 SGHRS and CDR2 YFSETQ.

V gene TRBV27 combines with J gene TRBJ1-4, with TRBD1 identical over 10 bases. The CDR3 covers 14 residues. The V gene's germline CDR1 is MNHEY and CDR2 SMNVEV (reference sequence). The J segment lost 5 bases and the V segment lost 4 bases, leaving 1 base of the junction unmatched. CDR3 in amino acids: CASSWDRGNEKLFF. The CDR3 nucleotides read TGTGCCAGCAGTTGGGACAGGGGAAATGAAAAACTGTTTTTT.

V is TRBV7-8 and J is TRBJ1-2; a possible D gene is TRBD1 (5 bases). Trimming shortened V by 1 base and J by 4 bases, and 13 bases separated the two germline ends. The germline CDR1 and CDR2 sequences are SGHVS and FQNEAQ. The CDR3 length is 15 residues. CDR3: CASSLGRGKTYGYTF. CDR3 in DNA: TGTGCCAGCAGCTTAGGGCGGGGCAAGACCTATGGCTACACCTTC.

Remarks on this clone: Other DNA sequences from this sample encode an identical CDR3 as well. The chain has TRBV30 and TRBJ1-4, with D hard to call. This CDR3 comprises 11 residues. CDR1 and CDR2 (germline): GTSNPN, SVGIG (reference sequence). V lost 2 bases, J lost 4 bases, and 2 bases lay in between. This CDR3 is CAWSRNEKLFF. CDR3 bases: TGTGCCTGGAGTCGTAATGAAAAACTGTTTTTT.

This clone was picked up a small number of times. The J gene is TRBJ2-2, the V gene TRBV10-1, with TRBD1 as a possible D gene (6 bases). Trimming left V 2 bases short and J 4 bases short, with 8 bases between. The CDR3 sequence is 14 residues long. The germline V gene encodes CDR1 WNHNN and CDR2 SYGVQD (reference sequence). DNA of the CDR3: TGCGCCAGCAGTGAGACAGGGCCCACCGGGGAGCTGTTTTTT. Amino acid sequence: CASSETGPTGELFF.

As for this clone: Sequence at one end of the junction differs from germline and may be a read error. The chain employs TRBV6-6 and TRBJ1-6; D is perhaps TRBD1 (5 bases). CDR1 and CDR2 from the germline V gene are MNHNY and SVGAGI (reference sequence). The CDR3 loop spans 14 amino acids. Written as DNA, the CDR3 is TGTGCCAGCAGTCACTCACAGGATAATTCACCCCTCCACTTT. Translating it yields CASSHSQDNSPLHF.

The CDR3 protein is CASSPRGLAGVGINEQFF. CDR3 nucleotide sequence: TGTGCCAGCTCACCCAGGGGACTAGCGGGCGTGGGTATAAATGAGCAGTTCTTC. The V gene is TRBV18, the J gene TRBJ2-1; TRBD2 agrees at 12 bases. Germline V CDR1 and CDR2: KGHSH, LQKENI. CDR3 length: 18 amino acids. V dropped 3 bases and J dropped 7; count of bases not matched to a gene: 13.

The genes are TRBV7-2 and TRBJ1-1; D gene unclear. The germline V gene encodes CDR1 SGHTA and CDR2 FQGNSA. The CDR3 loop spans 14 amino acids. Between the trimmed V and J ends, which lost 6 bases and 5 bases, there was a span of 16 bases. CDR3 in amino acids: CASRPSPGGTEAFF. DNA of the CDR3: TGTGCCAGCAGACCAAGCCCGGGAGGGACTGAAGCTTTCTTT.

As for this clone: In the same sample, other DNA sequences code for this CDR3. The chain couples TRBV18 to TRBJ1-1; no clear D. The germline V and J ends were trimmed by 3 bases and 1 base, with 6 bases remaining between them. From germline, CDR1 is KGHSH and CDR2 LQKENI. The CDR3 is 13 residues long. The DNA for the CDR3 is TGTGCCAGCTCACCCCGGGGGAACACTGAAGCTTTCTTT. Translated: CASSPRGNTEAFF.

The chain recombines TRBV5-1 with TRBJ2-6, with a possible D match to TRBD1 (6 bases). The CDR3 runs 19 residues. Germline V gives CDR1 SGHRS, CDR2 YFSETQ. V was pared by 4 bases and J by 0 bases, with 20 bases between. The CDR3 DNA follows: TGCGCCAGCAGCGAGACCCTAGGACAGACAAACTCTGGGGCCAACGTCCTGACTTTC. Amino acids: CASSETLGQTNSGANVLTF.

The chain combines TRBV19 with TRBJ2-3; 8 bases align to TRBD2. The CDR3 loop spans 15 amino acids. J lost 5 bases, V lost 3 bases, and 7 bases had no gene match. CDR1 and CDR2 (germline): LNHDA, SQIVND (reference sequence). CDR3 loop: CASSIGAGGQDTQYF. CDR3 DNA: TGTGCCAGTAGTATTGGGGCGGGGGGCCAAGATACGCAGTATTTT.

V and J are TRBV7-3 and TRBJ1-1; tentatively, D is TRBD1 (6 bases). The CDR3 has 15 residues. With 3 bases removed from V and 0 bases from J, the gap between germline ends came to 11 bases. Germline V gives CDR1 SGHTA, CDR2 FQGTGA. The CDR3 protein is CASSFDRLMNTEAFF. Written as DNA, the CDR3 is TGTGCCAGCAGCTTTGACAGGCTAATGAACACTGAAGCTTTCTTT.

The J gene is TRBJ2-7, the V gene TRBV7-8; tentatively, D is TRBD2 (5 bases). CDR3 length: 15 residues. The V and J ends lost 1 base and 5 bases respectively, with 15 bases between them. Germline V lookup: CDR1 SGHVS, CDR2 FQNEAQ. The CDR3 here is CASSLEGGRFNEQYF. CDR3 coding DNA: TGTGCCAGCAGCTTAGAAGGAGGCAGGTTCAACGAGCAGTACTTC.

This sequence joins TRBV5-8 and TRBJ1-5, with 8 nucleotides matching TRBD1. V was clipped by 0 bases and J by 7 bases; unmatched bases: 6. This CDR3 is built from 15 residues. Germline V gene data show CDR1 as SGHTS and CDR2 as YDEGEE. The CDR3 reads CASSLDGQGFQPQHF. The CDR3 DNA follows: TGTGCCAGCAGCTTGGATGGACAGGGTTTCCAGCCCCAGCATTTT.

The chain carries TRBV30 and TRBJ1-5; TRBD1 matches 10 bases. The germline gives CDR1 GTSNPN, CDR2 SVGIG (reference sequence). The CDR3 sequence is 16 residues long. With 0 bases clipped from V and 6 bases from J, the junction kept 8 bases outside the gene matches. CDR3 DNA: TGTGCCTGGAGTGTCCGGAGGGGACAGGGGATTCAGCCCCAGCATTTT. Amino acid sequence: CAWSVRRGQGIQPQHF.

The V gene is TRBV4-3, the J gene TRBJ1-2; 8 positions agree with TRBD1. The germline CDR1 and CDR2 sequences are LGHNA and YSLEER. J gave up 4 bases and V 3 bases, and 7 bases lay outside the gene matches. The CDR3 totals 15 residues. The CDR3 loop is CASSQQTGAGYGYTF. The CDR3, as DNA: TGCGCCAGCAGCCAGCAGACAGGGGCCGGCTATGGCTACACCTTC.

The rearrangement links TRBV18 to TRBJ1-6; 8 bases map to TRBD1. Per the germline V gene, CDR1 is KGHSH and CDR2 is LQKENI. V gave up 0 bases and J gave up 7 bases; unmatched junction bases: 2. CDR3 length: 15 residues. The CDR3 spells CASSPPTGENSPLHF. CDR3 bases: TGTGCCAGCTCACCACCGACAGGGGAAAATTCACCCCTCCACTTT.

This clone has a single count. The chain carries TRBV6-6 and TRBJ1-5, with D possibly matching TRBD1 (5 bases). This CDR3 is 12 amino acids long. Between the trimmed V and J ends, which lost 6 bases and 8 bases, there was a span of 11 bases. The germline V gene encodes CDR1 MNHNY and CDR2 SVGAGI (reference sequence). Here the CDR3 DNA reads TGTGCCAGCAGCCCCGGGGGGGAGCCCCAGCATTTT. This codes for CASSPGGEPQHF.

The chain employs TRBV4-1 and TRBJ2-1; TRBD1 is a possible D gene (6 bases). Per the germline V gene, CDR1 is MGHRA and CDR2 is YSYEKL. V shed 2 bases and J shed 7 bases, with 27 bases lying between them. CDR3 size: 19 residues. Here the CDR3 DNA reads TGCGCCAGCAGCCAACACCCTGGGGAAGCGCGGACACAGGGAAATGAGCAGTTCTTC. Translation gives CASSQHPGEARTQGNEQFF.

The rearrangement uses TRBV7-2 and TRBJ1-2; 9 bases fit TRBD1. V shed 4 bases, J shed 8 bases, and the junction held 8 bases outside the gene matches. CDR1 and CDR2 (germline): SGHTA, FQGNSA. This CDR3 region has 14 residues. The DNA of the CDR3 is TGTGCCAGCAGCTCCCGGGACAGGGCTGGCGGCTACACCTTC. Protein sequence: CASSSRDRAGGYTF. The complete variable domain, with remaining parts taken from reference TRBV7-2 and TRBJ1-2, reads GAGVSQSPSNKVTEKGKDVELRCDPISGHTALYWYRQSLGQGLEFLIYFQGNSAPDKSGLPSDRFSAERTGGSVSTLTIQRTQQEDSAVYLCASSSRDRAGGYTFGSGTRLTVV.

The chain employs TRBV7-9 and TRBJ2-1; 12 bases align to TRBD2. Losses at the gene ends were 5 bases for V and 4 bases for J; bases not matched to a gene: 6. The germline V gene has CDR1 SEHNR and CDR2 FQNEAQ (reference sequence). This CDR3 region has 16 residues. The CDR3 DNA is TGTGCCAGCAGCCGACTAGCGGGGGCCAATTACAATGAGCAGTTCTTC. Translating it yields CASSRLAGANYNEQFF.

The rearrangement uses TRBV15 and TRBJ2-3, with 9 nucleotides matching TRBD1. Trimming took 2 bases from V and 4 from J; bases not matched to a gene: 13. There are 18 residues in the CDR3. Germline V gene data show CDR1 as LNHNV and CDR2 as YYDKDF (reference sequence). CDR3 loop: CATSRLRAQGALPDTQYF. The CDR3 DNA is TGTGCCACCAGCAGACTGCGGGCACAGGGGGCTCTCCCAGATACGCAGTATTTT.

The gene calls are TRBV19 and TRBJ1-2, with 8 bases that match TRBD1. Germline V gene sequence: CDR1 LNHDA, CDR2 SQIVND (reference sequence). There are 13 residues in the CDR3. With V trimmed by 5 bases and J by 4 bases, 3 bases remained unmatched. Written as DNA, the CDR3 is TGTGCCAGTAGTGCCGGACAGGGCTATGGCTACACCTTC. Translated: CASSAGQGYGYTF.

The chain links TRBV27 to TRBJ2-1; TRBD1 aligns across 7 bases. Trimming at V came to 5 bases and at J to 10 bases, leaving 11 bases not matched to a gene. The germline gives CDR1 MNHEY, CDR2 SMNVEV (reference sequence). The CDR3 runs 14 residues. This chain's CDR3 is CASSPRQGGREQFF. The CDR3 region has the DNA TGTGCCAGCAGTCCCCGACAGGGCGGAAGGGAGCAGTTCTTC.

This clone was detected once. The chain uses TRBV7-7 and TRBJ2-5; 9 nucleotides agree with TRBD1. Germline V gives CDR1 SSHAT, CDR2 FNYEAQ (reference sequence). Germline trimming cut 2 bases from V and 2 bases from J; bases unmatched to any gene: 6. The CDR3 totals 16 residues. The CDR3 reads CASSLSGTGFQETQYF. The CDR3 DNA sequence: TGTGCCAGCAGCTTATCTGGGACAGGGTTTCAAGAGACCCAGTACTTC.

Only a few counts were recorded for this clone. This chain uses TRBV6-5 with TRBJ1-1, with 7 bases that match TRBD1. The junction had 7 bases not matched to a gene; V was cut back by 5 bases and J by 1 base. CDR3 length equals 15 residues. Per germline, CDR1 MNHEY and CDR2 SVGAGI. The CDR3 here is CASSLDTGENTEAFF. In DNA form, the CDR3 reads TGTGCCAGCAGTCTCGATACAGGGGAGAACACTGAAGCTTTCTTT.

The chain uses TRBV5-4 and TRBJ2-7; a weak D match, TRBD2 (5 bases). The ends were cut back, 9 bases at V and 0 bases at J, with 13 bases in the middle. CDR1 and CDR2 from the germline V gene are SGHNT and YYREEE (reference sequence). CDR3 length equals 13 residues. CDR3 loop: CATGRESSYEQYF. The CDR3 DNA follows: TGTGCCACTGGAAGGGAGAGCTCCTACGAGCAGTACTTC. The variable domain in full, with the rest retrieved from reference TRBV5-4 and TRBJ2-7, is ETGVTQSPTHLIKTRGQQVTLRCSSQSGHNTVSWYQQALGQGPQFIFQYYREEENGRGNFPPRFSGLQFPNYSSELNVNALELDDSALYLCATGRESSYEQYFGPGTRLTVT.

This clone was found once. This chain links TRBV12-5 with TRBJ2-7; no reliable D call. CDR1 and CDR2 (germline): LGHNT, FRNRAP. This CDR3 region has 11 residues. Trimming removed 5 bases at V and 5 bases at J, with 7 bases between. In DNA, the CDR3 is TGTGCTAGTGGTCTTCCCCACGAGCAGTACTTC. It yields the protein CASGLPHEQYF.